This TCR beta chain originates from a study of T cells in tumors after PD-1 blockade. Comments on this clone: The antigen is undetermined.

Treatment was either pembrolizumab 200 mg every 3 weeks or cemiplimab 350 mg every 2 weeks. Findings and limits, study-wide: Peripheral recruitment is suggested, as some novel exhausted tumor clones were in pre-treatment blood.

The CDR3 has 13 amino acids. Trimming removed 2 bases from V and 2 bases from J, with 7 bases in between. CDR1 is LNHDA and CDR2 is SQIVND in the germline V gene (reference sequence). Sequencing used immunoSEQ multiplex PCR; TCRdb keeps in-frame clones, though not all of them. The sample includes some 3,900 clones, less than 80% of them seen just once. The specimen comprised tumor tissue, sampled after anti-PD-1 treatment. The TCR originated in a human donor with cutaneous squamous cell carcinoma. The chain links TRBV19 to TRBJ2-7; D ambiguous. The CDR3 nucleotides read TGTGCCAGTAGTATAACAGCCACCTACGAGCAGTACTTC. Its translation is CASSITATYEQYF.